The T cell receptor beta chain described here comes from a study of blood T cell repertoires in COVID-19. Details on this clone: Mismatch with germline at one junction end may stem from a read error.

Produced via immunoSEQ multiplex PCR; TCRdb's table is partial and in-frame only. The sample has some 130,000 clones; about 88% are singletons. Input material: peripheral blood. The TCR comes from a man aged 60 to 69 with COVID-19, enrolled during active disease.

The CDR3 reads CASSKATGGSPNYGYTF. The CDR3 bases are TGTGCCAGCAGTAAAGCTACAGGCGGATCTCCTAACTATGGCTACACCTTC. The V and J genes are TRBV6-1 and TRBJ1-2; the D gene is possibly TRBD1 (5 bases). This CDR3 contains 17 residues. Germline V gene data show CDR1 as MNHNS and CDR2 as SASEGT.